The 23 T cell receptor beta chains below all came from one sample that was sequenced in a study of T cell repertoires in ileal Crohn's disease (dated by TCRdb to between 2018 and 2020). Sample time point, as interpreted from the label and publication: neoterminal ileum biopsy at postoperative endoscopy, about 6 months after surgery. The receptor library was made with the immunoSEQ multiplex PCR assay. TCRdb carries this immuneACCESS record with in-frame sequences only. Its versions omit some clonotypes, under half of them owing to an unresolved V gene in the studies checked, with the rest unexplained. The sample yields about 60,000 clones; about 89% were counted once. Under 2.5% of the sample is held by the ten biggest clonotypes. The sample was ileal tissue. The receptors originated from an adult with Crohn's disease.

The chain uses TRBV2 and TRBJ2-2, with 10 bases lining up with TRBD1. From germline, CDR1 is SNHLY and CDR2 FYNNEI. CDR3 length: 15 amino acids. V shed 4 bases, J shed 5 bases, and the junction held 4 bases outside the gene matches. The CDR3 DNA is TGTGCCAGCAGTGCGGACAGGGGGGGGACCGGGGAGCTGTTTTTT. Translating it yields CASSADRGGTGELFF.

The CDR3 nucleotides are TGTGCCAGCAGCCAAGATCACGGGTGGAACACTGAAGCTTTCTTT. This sequence encodes CASSQDHGWNTEAFF. The gene calls are TRBV5-5 and TRBJ1-1; no definite D call. Trimming shortened V by 4 bases and J by 1 base, and 14 bases separated the two germline ends. Germline CDR1 reads SGHKS; CDR2 reads YYEKEE (reference sequence). This CDR3 is built from 15 residues.

CDR3 nucleotides: TGTGCCAGCAGAGGGACTAGCGGGAAAGAGACCCAGTACTTC. This translates into CASRGTSGKETQYF. This chain connects TRBV6-6 to TRBJ2-5, with TRBD2 matching over 13 bases. The germline V gene encodes CDR1 MNHNY and CDR2 SVGAGI (reference sequence). V trimming: 6 bases; J trimming: 3 bases; junction bases outside the gene matches: 1. The CDR3 covers 14 residues.

The chain has TRBV29-1 and TRBJ2-1, with D tentatively TRBD2 (5 bases). This CDR3 is built from 14 residues. The germline gives CDR1 SQVTM, CDR2 ANQGSEA. Trimming removed 7 bases from V and 9 bases from J, with 22 bases in between. DNA for the CDR3: TGCAGCGCCCAAAGCGGCACGAATAGAGGTGAGCAGTTCTTC. This translates into CSAQSGTNRGEQFF.

The chain couples TRBV5-1 to TRBJ1-2, with D hard to call. Per the germline V gene, CDR1 is SGHRS and CDR2 is YFSETQ. Trimming pared 4 bases from V and 0 bases from J, leaving 10 bases between. The CDR3 has 14 amino acids. CDR3 bases: TGCGCCAGCAGCCCTACTTACTCTAACTATGGCTACACCTTC. This gives the protein CASSPTYSNYGYTF.

The J gene is TRBJ2-7, the V gene TRBV28; TRBD2 matches 11 bases. The junction had 7 bases not matched to a gene; V was cut back by 4 bases and J by 2 bases. Looked up from germline, CDR1 is MDHEN and CDR2 is SYDVKM. CDR3 length equals 16 residues. The CDR3 protein is CASSSWRGLAAYEQYF. The CDR3 nucleotides read TGTGCCAGCAGTTCGTGGAGGGGACTAGCGGCCTACGAGCAGTACTTC.

This chain uses TRBV29-1 with TRBJ2-1; 10 positions agree with TRBD1. CDR1 SQVTM and CDR2 ANQGSEA come from the germline V gene. This CDR3 is built from 13 residues. After removal of 5 bases from V and 8 bases from J, the junction contained 6 bases not matched to a gene. CDR3 nucleotide sequence: TGCAGCGTTTCCGGGACAGGGGATCATGAGCAGTTCTTC. Translation: CSVSGTGDHEQFF.

The J gene is TRBJ2-3, the V gene TRBV25-1; 9 bases fit TRBD1. V shed 7 bases and J 4 bases; nucleotides not matched to a gene: 12. Germline CDR1 reads MGHDK; CDR2 reads SYGVNS. The CDR3 consists of 16 residues. This CDR3 is CASTMTGTGSADTQYF. DNA for the CDR3: TGTGCCAGCACCATGACCGGGACAGGGAGTGCAGATACGCAGTATTTT.

The V and J genes are TRBV18 and TRBJ2-5, with 7 bases identical to TRBD2. The CDR3 totals 15 residues. Losses at the gene ends were 2 bases for V and 5 bases for J; bases not matched to a gene: 8. Germline V gene data show CDR1 as KGHSH and CDR2 as LQKENI. The CDR3 protein is CASSPEAGREETQYF. The CDR3 coding sequence is TGTGCCAGCTCACCAGAAGCGGGAAGGGAGGAGACCCAGTACTTC. Filled out from reference TRBV18 and TRBJ2-5, the complete variable domain reads NAGVMQNPRHLVRRRGQEARLRCSPMKGHSHVYWYRQLPEEGLKFMVYLQKENIIDESGMPKERFSAEFPKEGPSILRIQQVVRGDSAAYFCASSPEAGREETQYFGPGTRLLVL.

This chain joins TRBV19 and TRBJ2-1, with D possibly TRBD2 on 6 matching bases. The CDR3 covers 14 residues. V was pared by 8 bases and J by 6 bases, with 17 bases between. Germline V gives CDR1 LNHDA, CDR2 SQIVND (reference sequence). The CDR3 here is CASLPLIGGNEQFF. DNA of the CDR3: TGTGCCAGTCTACCTTTAATCGGGGGCAATGAGCAGTTCTTC.

The genes are TRBV28 and TRBJ1-5; the D gene is possibly TRBD1 (5 bases). The germline V gene encodes CDR1 MDHEN and CDR2 SYDVKM. Deletions cut 8 bases from V and 0 bases from J, with 17 bases between. This CDR3 has 16 amino acids. CDR3 sequence: CASRSRTSNSNQPQHF. DNA of the CDR3: TGTGCCAGCCGATCAAGGACAAGTAATAGCAATCAGCCCCAGCATTTT.

DNA for the CDR3: TGTGCCAGCACCCCCAAGTTCAGTAGGGCGGGGGCAACTAATGAAAAACTGTTTTTT. Translation gives CASTPKFSRAGATNEKLFF. The chain joins TRBV4-2 to TRBJ1-4; D perhaps matches TRBD1 (5 bases). Looked up from germline, CDR1 is LGHNA and CDR2 is YNFKEQ. V was trimmed by 7 bases and J by 0 bases, leaving 24 bases between them. CDR3 length equals 19 residues.

The rearrangement uses TRBV2 and TRBJ1-2; tentatively, D is TRBD1 (5 bases). Deletions cut 7 bases from V and 7 bases from J, with 19 bases between. This CDR3 is 14 amino acids long. CDR1 SNHLY and CDR2 FYNNEI come from the germline V gene. CDR3 bases: TGTGCCAGCAACTTGGGGGGGTCTAACGCTGGCTACACCTTC. Its translation is CASNLGGSNAGYTF.

The V and J genes are TRBV7-9 and TRBJ1-3; a weak D match, TRBD1 (5 bases). Germline V gene data show CDR1 as SEHNR and CDR2 as FQNEAQ (reference sequence). V lost 5 bases, J lost 2 bases, and 19 bases lay in between. The CDR3 has 17 amino acids. The CDR3 protein is CASSPVVGAAAGNTIYF. For the CDR3, the DNA is TGTGCCAGCAGCCCCGTTGTTGGGGCTGCCGCTGGAAACACCATATATTTT.

This clone was found a few times. The chain links TRBV7-9 to TRBJ1-4, with D possibly being TRBD1 (5 bases). The CDR3 loop spans 17 amino acids. Germline V lookup: CDR1 SEHNR, CDR2 FQNEAQ (reference sequence). Trimming cost V 1 base and J 0 bases, with 12 bases left between them. CDR3 nucleotide sequence: TGTGCCAGCAGCTTAGGTAGACAGTATGCAACTAATGAAAAACTGTTTTTT. Translated: CASSLGRQYATNEKLFF.

This clone was detected only a few times. The V call is TRBV29-1, the J call TRBJ1-1; unclear D gene. From germline, CDR1 is SQVTM and CDR2 ANQGSEA. V was clipped by 0 bases and J by 8 bases, with 10 bases between them. The CDR3 is 12 amino acids. The CDR3 region has the DNA TGCAGCGTTGAAGATCGGCAGGCGGAAGCTTTCTTT. Protein: CSVEDRQAEAFF.

The V and J genes are TRBV18 and TRBJ2-1, with D possibly being TRBD1 (5 bases). This CDR3 region has 13 residues. From germline, CDR1 is KGHSH and CDR2 LQKENI. Deletions cut 6 bases from V and 3 bases from J, with 9 bases between. The CDR3 region is CASSDDSYNEQFF. In nucleotides, the CDR3 is TGTGCCAGCTCGGATGACAGCTACAATGAGCAGTTCTTC.

The table lists this clone with a count of one. The chain joins TRBV11-2 to TRBJ2-2, with a tentative D call TRBD1 (6 bases). The CDR3 length is 14 residues. Germline CDR1 reads SGHAT; CDR2 reads FQNNGV. V gave up 3 bases and J gave up 6 bases, with 11 bases separating them. The CDR3 nucleotides are TGTGCCAGCAGCTTGTCAAACAGGGCCGGGGAGCTGTTTTTT. It encodes CASSLSNRAGELFF. Full variable domain (remainder filled in from reference TRBV11-2 and TRBJ2-2): EAGVAQSPRYKIIEKRQSVAFWCNPISGHATLYWYQQILGQGPKLLIQFQNNGVVDDSQLPKDRFSAERLKGVDSTLKIQPAKLEDSAVYLCASSLSNRAGELFFGEGSRLTVL.

The J gene is TRBJ2-6, the V gene TRBV19; tentatively, D is TRBD1 (5 bases). This CDR3 is built from 19 residues. V lost 0 bases and J lost 0, with 15 bases in between. CDR1 LNHDA and CDR2 SQIVND come from the germline V gene (reference sequence). The CDR3 region has the DNA TGTGCCAGTAGTATAGAACAGGATAGGTCCGTCTCTGGGGCCAACGTCCTGACTTTC. Encoded protein: CASSIEQDRSVSGANVLTF.

The rearrangement links TRBV6-5 to TRBJ2-1; the D is unclear. The CDR3 length is 11 residues. In germline, CDR1 is MNHEY, CDR2 SVGAGI. V was trimmed by 6 bases and J by 8 bases, leaving 8 bases between them. The CDR3 reads CASRHIDEQFF. The CDR3 coding sequence is TGTGCCAGCAGACACATCGATGAGCAGTTCTTC.

In DNA form, the CDR3 reads TGTGCCAGCAGTTACCTCGGGGGATCTTCTGGAAACACCATATATTTT. Translation: CASSYLGGSSGNTIYF. The V gene is TRBV6-6, the J gene TRBJ1-3, with TRBD1 as a possible D gene (5 bases). Trimming removed 2 bases from V and 1 base from J, with 12 bases in between. Looked up from germline, CDR1 is MNHNY and CDR2 is SVGAGI (reference sequence). CDR3 length: 16 residues.

The chain couples TRBV19 to TRBJ2-2; a possible D gene is TRBD1 (6 bases). The CDR3 has 15 residues. The V end lost 6 bases, the J end lost 6 bases, and 17 bases lay between the germline ends. Germline values: CDR1 LNHDA, CDR2 SQIVND (reference sequence). The CDR3 loop is CASSLTGHLAGELFF. The CDR3 DNA reads as TGTGCCAGTAGCTTGACAGGTCACCTGGCCGGGGAGCTGTTTTTT.

The chain carries TRBV9 and TRBJ1-1, with 8 bases identical to TRBD1. Trimming took 3 bases from V and 5 from J; bases not matched to a gene: 3. Germline CDR1 is SGDLS and CDR2 is YYNGEE. CDR3 length equals 13 residues. CDR3 in amino acids: CASSAGGGTEAFF. CDR3 in DNA: TGTGCCAGCAGCGCAGGGGGCGGGACTGAAGCTTTCTTT. Using reference TRBV9 and TRBJ1-1 for the parts outside the CDR3, the full variable domain is DSGVTQTPKHLITATGQRVTLRCSPRSGDLSVYWYQQSLDQGLQFLIQYYNGEERAKGNILERFSAQQFPDLHSELNLSSLELGDSALYFCASSAGGGTEAFFGQGTRLTVV.